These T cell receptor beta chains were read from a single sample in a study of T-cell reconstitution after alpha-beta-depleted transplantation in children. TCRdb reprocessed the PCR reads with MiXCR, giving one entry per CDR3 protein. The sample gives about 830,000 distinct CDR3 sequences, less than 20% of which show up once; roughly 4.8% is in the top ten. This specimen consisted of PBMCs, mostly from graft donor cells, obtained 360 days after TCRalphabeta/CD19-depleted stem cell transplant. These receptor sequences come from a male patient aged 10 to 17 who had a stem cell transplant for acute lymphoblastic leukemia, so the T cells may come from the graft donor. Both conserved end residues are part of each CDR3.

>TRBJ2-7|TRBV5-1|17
CASSLGGAYTSTYEQYF
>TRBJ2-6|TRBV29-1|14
CSVAERSGANVLTF
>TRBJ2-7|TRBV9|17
CASSVGLTGEFSYEQYF
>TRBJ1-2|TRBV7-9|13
CASSLGTENGYTF
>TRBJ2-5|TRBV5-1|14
CASSFPARGETQYF
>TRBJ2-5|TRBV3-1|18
CASSQSPGLAGVGETQYF
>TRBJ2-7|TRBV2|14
CASSEALPGVEQYF
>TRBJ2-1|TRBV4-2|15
CASSQEGRSYNEQFF
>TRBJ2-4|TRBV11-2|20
CASSPNWVLAGDRAKNIQYF
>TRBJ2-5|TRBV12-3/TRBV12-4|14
CASSVQGIRETQYF
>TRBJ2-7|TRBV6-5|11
CASSYLHEQYF
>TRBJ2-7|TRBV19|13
CASSRGQYYEQYF
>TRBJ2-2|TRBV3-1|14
CASSQGSWWGELFF